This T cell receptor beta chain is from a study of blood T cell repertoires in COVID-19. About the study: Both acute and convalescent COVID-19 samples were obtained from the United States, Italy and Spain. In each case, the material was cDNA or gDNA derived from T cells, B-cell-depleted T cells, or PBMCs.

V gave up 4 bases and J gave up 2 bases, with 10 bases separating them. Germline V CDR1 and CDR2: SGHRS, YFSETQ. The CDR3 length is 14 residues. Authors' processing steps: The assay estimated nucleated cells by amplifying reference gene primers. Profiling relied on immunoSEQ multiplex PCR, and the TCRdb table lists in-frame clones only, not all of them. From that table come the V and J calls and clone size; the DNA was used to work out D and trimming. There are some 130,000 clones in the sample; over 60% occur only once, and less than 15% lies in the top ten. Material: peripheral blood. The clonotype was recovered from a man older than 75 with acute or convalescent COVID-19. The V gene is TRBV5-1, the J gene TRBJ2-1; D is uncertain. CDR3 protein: CASSPGPTYNEQFF. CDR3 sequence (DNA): TGCGCCAGCAGCCCAGGCCCTACCTACAATGAGCAGTTCTTC.